This T cell receptor (beta chain) was identified during a study of cytomegalovirus exposure and HLA in healthy donors. This CDR3 has 15 amino acids. Germline CDR1 reads MNHEY; CDR2 reads SVGAGI. Trimming cost V 10 bases and J 3 bases; bases outside gene matches: 11. Measured with immunoSEQ multiplex PCR; TCRdb has only the in-frame clones, and not every one. The data contain roughly 150,000 clones, roughly nine tenths of them singletons. The chain carries TRBV6-5 and TRBJ2-1; 8 nucleotides align to TRBD2. Sequenced input: PBMCs. The source is a woman aged 18-30 years in good health and CMV-seropositive. The CDR3 is CATRGSGTIYNEQFF. The CDR3 region has the DNA TGTGCCACCAGGGGTAGCGGGACCATCTACAATGAGCAGTTCTTC.